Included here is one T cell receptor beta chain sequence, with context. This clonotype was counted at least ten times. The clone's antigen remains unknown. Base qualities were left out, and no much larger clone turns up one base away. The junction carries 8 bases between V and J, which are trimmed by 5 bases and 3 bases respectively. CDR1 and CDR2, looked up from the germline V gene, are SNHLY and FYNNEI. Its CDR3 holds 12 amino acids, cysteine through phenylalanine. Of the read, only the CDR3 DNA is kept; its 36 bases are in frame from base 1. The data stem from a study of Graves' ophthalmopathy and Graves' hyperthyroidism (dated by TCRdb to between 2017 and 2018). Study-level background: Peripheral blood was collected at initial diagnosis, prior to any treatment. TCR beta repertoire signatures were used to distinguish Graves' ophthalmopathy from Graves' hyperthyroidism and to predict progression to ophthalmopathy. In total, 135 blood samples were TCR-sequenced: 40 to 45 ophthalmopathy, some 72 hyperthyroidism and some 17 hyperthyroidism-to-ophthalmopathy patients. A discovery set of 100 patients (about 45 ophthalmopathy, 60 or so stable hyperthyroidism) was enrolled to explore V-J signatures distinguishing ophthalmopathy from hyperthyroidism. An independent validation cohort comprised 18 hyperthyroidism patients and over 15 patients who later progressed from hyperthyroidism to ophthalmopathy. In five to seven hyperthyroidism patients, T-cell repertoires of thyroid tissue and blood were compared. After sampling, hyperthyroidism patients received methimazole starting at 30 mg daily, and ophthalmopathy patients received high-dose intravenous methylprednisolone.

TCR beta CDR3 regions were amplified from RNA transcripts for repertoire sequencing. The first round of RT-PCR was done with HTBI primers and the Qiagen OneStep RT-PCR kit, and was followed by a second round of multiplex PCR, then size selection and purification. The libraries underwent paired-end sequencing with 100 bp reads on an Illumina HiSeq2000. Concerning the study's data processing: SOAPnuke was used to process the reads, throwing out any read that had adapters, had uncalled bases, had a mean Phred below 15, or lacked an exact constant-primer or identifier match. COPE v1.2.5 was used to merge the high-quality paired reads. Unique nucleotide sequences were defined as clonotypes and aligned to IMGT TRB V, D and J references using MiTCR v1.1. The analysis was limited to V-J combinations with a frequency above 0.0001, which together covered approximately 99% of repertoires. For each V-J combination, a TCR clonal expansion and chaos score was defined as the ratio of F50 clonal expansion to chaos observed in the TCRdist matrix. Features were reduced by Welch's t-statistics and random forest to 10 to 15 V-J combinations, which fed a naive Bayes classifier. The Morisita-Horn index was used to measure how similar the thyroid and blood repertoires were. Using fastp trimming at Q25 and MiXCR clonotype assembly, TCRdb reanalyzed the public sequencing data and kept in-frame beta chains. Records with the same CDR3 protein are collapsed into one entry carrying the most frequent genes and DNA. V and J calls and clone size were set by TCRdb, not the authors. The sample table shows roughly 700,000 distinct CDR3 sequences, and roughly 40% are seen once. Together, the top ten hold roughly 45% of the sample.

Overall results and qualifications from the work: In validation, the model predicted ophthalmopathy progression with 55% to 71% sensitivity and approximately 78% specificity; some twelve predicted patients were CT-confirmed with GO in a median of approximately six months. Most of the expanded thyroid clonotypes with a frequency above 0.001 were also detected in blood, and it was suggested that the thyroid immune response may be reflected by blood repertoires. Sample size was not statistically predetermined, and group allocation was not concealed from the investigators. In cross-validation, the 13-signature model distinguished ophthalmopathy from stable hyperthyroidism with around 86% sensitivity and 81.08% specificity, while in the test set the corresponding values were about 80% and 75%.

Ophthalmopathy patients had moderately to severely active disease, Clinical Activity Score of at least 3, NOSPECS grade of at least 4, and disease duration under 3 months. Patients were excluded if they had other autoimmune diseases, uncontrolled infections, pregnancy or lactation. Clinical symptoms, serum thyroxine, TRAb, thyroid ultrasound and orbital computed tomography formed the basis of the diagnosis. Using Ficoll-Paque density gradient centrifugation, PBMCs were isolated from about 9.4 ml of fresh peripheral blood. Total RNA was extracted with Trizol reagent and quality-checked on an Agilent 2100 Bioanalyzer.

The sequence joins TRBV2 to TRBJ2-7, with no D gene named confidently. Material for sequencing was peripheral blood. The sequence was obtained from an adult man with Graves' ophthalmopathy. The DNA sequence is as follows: TGTGCCAGCAGTCCCATGAACTACGAGCAGTACTTC. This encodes CASSPMNYEQYF.